These T cell receptor beta chains were read from a single sample in a study of T cells in Graves' hyperthyroidism and ophthalmopathy. Using its own MiXCR run on the multiplex PCR reads, TCRdb lists one record per CDR3 protein. The sample consists of approximately 100,000 distinct CDR3 sequences, about 50% of them appearing once. The sequenced material came from blood. These receptors were obtained from a man aged 40-55 years with Graves' hyperthyroidism. The CDR3 runs from the conserved cysteine through the conserved F or W. D genes are given only for firm matches. Rows give clone size only sometimes, using once, few, many, or a class for an expanded clone.

clone_size	j_call	d_call	v_call	cdr3_nt	cdr3_aa
NA	TRBJ1-3	TRBD1	TRBV6-1	TGTGCCAGCAGACAGGGGTCCGGAAACACCATATATTTT	CASRQGSGNTIYF
many	TRBJ2-3	NA	TRBV20-1	TGCAGTGTGGCGGAGGGCACAGATACGCAGTATTTT	CSVAEGTDTQYF
many	TRBJ1-1	NA	TRBV5-5	TGTGCCAGCAGCTTACAGGGATCCACTGAAGCTTTCTTT	CASSLQGSTEAFF
few	TRBJ2-2	NA	TRBV6-5	TGTGCCAGCAGGGCGGGGGCCAACACCGGGGAGCTGTTTTTT	CASRAGANTGELFF
NA	TRBJ1-4	NA	TRBV2	TGTGCCAGCATGAAGGGCTCCGGGGAAAAACCGTTTTTT	CASMKGSGEKPFF
many	TRBJ2-1	TRBD2	TRBV20-1	TGCAGTGCACTAGCGGGGGGGTATGAGCAGTTCTTC	CSALAGGYEQFF
many	TRBJ2-1	TRBD1	TRBV2	TGTGCCAGCAGTGAAAGGGGACAGGGGTTCGGGAATGAGCAGTTCTTC	CASSERGQGFGNEQFF
NA	TRBJ2-7	TRBD1	TRBV10-3	TGTGCCATCAGGACAGGGGGAAAGGGCGAGCAGTACTTC	CAIRTGGKGEQYF
many	TRBJ2-1	NA	TRBV11-2	TGTGCCAGCAGCCCCCTCTGGGCCAATGAGCAGTTCTTC	CASSPLWANEQFF
many	TRBJ1-1	TRBD1	TRBV9	TGTGCCAGCAGCGTCCGGGACAGGGGAAACACTGAAGCTTTCTTT	CASSVRDRGNTEAFF
few	TRBJ2-1	NA	TRBV7-9	TGTGCCAGCAGTTTTCGGTCTAGCGTCGCAGATGAGCAGTTCTTC	CASSFRSSVADEQFF
NA	TRBJ2-6	NA	TRBV7-8	TGTGCCAGCAGCCTGGCGGAAGGGGCCAACGTCCTGACTTTC	CASSLAEGANVLTF
once	TRBJ1-1	NA	TRBV20-1	TGCAGTGCTAGTTGGGGATTCACTGAAGCTTTCTTT	CSASWGFTEAFF
many	TRBJ2-7	NA	TRBV7-9	TGTGCCAGCAGTCGAGCTAGTTCAGAATCCTACGAGCAGTACTTC	CASSRASSESYEQYF
many	TRBJ2-3	TRBD1	TRBV7-8	TGTGCCAGCAGCTCAAGAGACAGGGGGCGATCCGATACGCAGTATTTT	CASSSRDRGRSDTQYF
many	TRBJ2-5	NA	TRBV19	TGTGCCAGTAGTAAGATAACAGGGGAGACCCAGTACTTC	CASSKITGETQYF
NA	TRBJ1-6	NA	TRBV2	TGTGCCAGCGGTTCTAGCTCCTATAATTCACCCCTCCACTTT	CASGSSSYNSPLHF
many	TRBJ2-7	TRBD2	TRBV6-2/TRBV6-3	TGTGCCAGCAGTTATAGGACTAGCGTCTACGAGCAGTACTTC	CASSYRTSVYEQYF
NA	TRBJ2-1	NA	TRBV10-3	TGTGCCATCAGAACGGTGGACAATGAGCAGTTCTTC	CAIRTVDNEQFF
many	TRBJ1-1	TRBD1	TRBV6-4	TGTGCCAGCAACGGACAGGGGCGGACCACTGAAGCTTTCTTT	CASNGQGRTTEAFF